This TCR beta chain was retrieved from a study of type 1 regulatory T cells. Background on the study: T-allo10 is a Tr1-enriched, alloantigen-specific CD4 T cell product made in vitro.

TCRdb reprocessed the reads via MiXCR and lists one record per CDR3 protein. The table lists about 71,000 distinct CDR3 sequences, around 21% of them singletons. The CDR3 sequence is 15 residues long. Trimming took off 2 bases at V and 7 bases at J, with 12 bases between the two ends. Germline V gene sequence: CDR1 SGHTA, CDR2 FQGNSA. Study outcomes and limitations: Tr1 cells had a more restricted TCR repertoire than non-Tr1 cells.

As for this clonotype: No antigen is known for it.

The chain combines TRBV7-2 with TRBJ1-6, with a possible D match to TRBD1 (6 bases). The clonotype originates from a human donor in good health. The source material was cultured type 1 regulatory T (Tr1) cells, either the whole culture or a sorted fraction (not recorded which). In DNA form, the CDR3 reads TGTGCCAGCAGCTTACAAGACAGGACGAATTCACCCCTCCACTTT. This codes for CASSLQDRTNSPLHF.